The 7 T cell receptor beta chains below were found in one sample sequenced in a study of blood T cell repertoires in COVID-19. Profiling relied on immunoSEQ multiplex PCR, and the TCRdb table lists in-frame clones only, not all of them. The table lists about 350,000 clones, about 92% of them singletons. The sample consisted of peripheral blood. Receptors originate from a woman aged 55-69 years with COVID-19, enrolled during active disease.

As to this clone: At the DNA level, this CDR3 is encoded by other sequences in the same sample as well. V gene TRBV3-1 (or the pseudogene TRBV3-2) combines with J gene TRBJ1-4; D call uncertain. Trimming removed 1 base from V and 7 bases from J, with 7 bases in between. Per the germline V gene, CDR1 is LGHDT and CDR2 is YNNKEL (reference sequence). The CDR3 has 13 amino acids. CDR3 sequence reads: CASSQGAGEKLFF. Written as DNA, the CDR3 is TGTGCCAGCAGCCAAGGGGCCGGTGAAAAACTGTTTTTT.

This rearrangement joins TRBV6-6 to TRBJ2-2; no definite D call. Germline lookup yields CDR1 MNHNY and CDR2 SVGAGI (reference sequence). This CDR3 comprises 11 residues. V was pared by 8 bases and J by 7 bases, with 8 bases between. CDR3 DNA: TGTGCCAGCGGCGGAAGCGGGGAGCTGTTTTTT. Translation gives CASGGSGELFF.

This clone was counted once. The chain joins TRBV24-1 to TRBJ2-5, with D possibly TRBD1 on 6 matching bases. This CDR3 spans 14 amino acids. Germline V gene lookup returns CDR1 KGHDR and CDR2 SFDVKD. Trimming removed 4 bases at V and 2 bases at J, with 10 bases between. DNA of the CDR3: TGTGCCACCAGTGACCCCGGACAGCAAGAGACCCAGTACTTC. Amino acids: CATSDPGQQETQYF.

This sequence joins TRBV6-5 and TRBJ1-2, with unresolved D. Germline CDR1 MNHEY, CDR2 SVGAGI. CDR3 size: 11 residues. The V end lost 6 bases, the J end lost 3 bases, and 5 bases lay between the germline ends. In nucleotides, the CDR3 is TGTGCCAGCAGCGAGTACTATGGCTACACCTTC. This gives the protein CASSEYYGYTF.

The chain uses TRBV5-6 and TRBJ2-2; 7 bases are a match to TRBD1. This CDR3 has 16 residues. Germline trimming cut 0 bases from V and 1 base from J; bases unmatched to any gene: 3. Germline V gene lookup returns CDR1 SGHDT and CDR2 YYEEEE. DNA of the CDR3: TGTGCCAGCAGCTTGGCCCGGGACAGGAACACCGGGGAGCTGTTTTTT. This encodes CASSLARDRNTGELFF.

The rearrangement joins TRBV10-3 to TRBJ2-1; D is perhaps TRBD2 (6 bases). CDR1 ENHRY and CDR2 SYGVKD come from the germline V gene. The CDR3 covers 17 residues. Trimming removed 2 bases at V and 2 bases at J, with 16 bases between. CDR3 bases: TGTGCCATCAGTGAGCCCGGAGCTAGCGAGGCCTACAATGAGCAGTTCTTC. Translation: CAISEPGASEAYNEQFF.

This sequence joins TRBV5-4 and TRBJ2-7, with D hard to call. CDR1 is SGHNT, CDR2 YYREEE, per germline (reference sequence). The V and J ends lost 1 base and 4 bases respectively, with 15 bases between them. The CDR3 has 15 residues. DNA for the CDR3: TGTGCCAGCAGCTTGATGGCTAGTGCTACATACGAGCAGTACTTC. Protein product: CASSLMASATYEQYF.